This TCR beta chain is drawn from a study of neurological immune-mediated disorders. This CDR3 spans 13 amino acids. V lost 5 bases to trimming and J lost 6 bases; unmatched junction nucleotides: 6. Looked up from germline, CDR1 is DFQATT and CDR2 is SNEGSKA (reference sequence). This clonotype has at least ten counts. Its antigen is still unknown. Study-wide points: The level of TCR clonal expansion was highest in patients with HTLV-1-associated myelopathy and lowest in multiple sclerosis, where it fell below the level seen in healthy controls. No sharing of CDR3 amino acid sequences was observed among expanded clones across subjects, suggesting private repertoires in all groups.

5'RACE generated cDNA with 10-nucleotide random UMIs. TCRdb re-analysed the 5' RACE reads in MiXCR, keeping a single row per CDR3 protein. The sample has 35,000 to 40,000 distinct CDR3 sequences, approximately 10% seen once. The TCR originated in a woman aged 25 to 45 with HTLV-1-associated myelopathy (HAM/TSP). V gene TRBV20-1 combines with J gene TRBJ1-2; 10 positions match TRBD1. The specimen sequenced was CD4+ T cells from blood. CDR3 sequence: CSAGRQGADGYTF. CDR3 sequence (DNA): TGCAGTGCTGGGCGACAGGGGGCAGATGGCTACACCTTC.